These 23 T cell receptor beta chains were sequenced from one sample in a study of shared clonotypes between healthy human individuals. Here immunoSEQ multiplex PCR was the method, and the copy in TCRdb shows in-frame clones only, minus some. This sample has 950,000 to 1,100,000 clones, with roughly 75% found just once. Sequenced material: memory CD4+ T cells sorted from blood. This sample's subset: CD45RA-negative fraction. The receptors originated from a man between 18 and 35 years old in good health.

The rearrangement uses TRBV7-8 and TRBJ2-5; the match to TRBD1 covers 9 bases. V dropped 5 bases and J dropped 3; count of bases not matched to a gene: 10. The CDR3 has 16 residues. In germline, CDR1 is SGHVS, CDR2 FQNEAQ. CDR3 loop: CASSKQGAQFKETQYF. CDR3 DNA: TGTGCCAGCAGCAAACAGGGGGCCCAGTTTAAAGAGACCCAGTACTTC. Full variable domain (rest looked up from reference TRBV7-8 and TRBJ2-5): GAGVSQSPRYKVAKRGQDVALRCDPISGHVSLFWYQQALGQGPEFLTYFQNEAQLDKSGLPSDRFFAERPEGSVSTLKIQRTQQEDSAVYLCASSKQGAQFKETQYFGPGTRLLVL.

The CDR3 here is CASSPIPEGPNQPQHF. CDR3 sequence (DNA): TGTGCCAGCTCACCAATCCCGGAGGGGCCGAATCAGCCCCAGCATTTT. The rearrangement joins TRBV18 to TRBJ1-5; D is possibly TRBD1 (5 bases). The V gene's germline CDR1 is KGHSH and CDR2 LQKENI. With 2 bases removed from V and 4 bases from J, the gap between germline ends came to 15 bases. This CDR3 is built from 16 residues.

Of note for this clone: A far more abundant clone sits one base away, making this likely a read error. V gene TRBV10-3 combines with J gene TRBJ1-1, with a tentative D call TRBD1 (6 bases). The CDR3 contains 12 residues. Germline V gene data show CDR1 as ENHRY and CDR2 as SYGVKD. In DNA, the CDR3 is TGTGTCATCAGCAGGGGGAACACTGAAGCTTTCTTT. Amino acid sequence: CVISRGNTEAFF.

This chain links TRBV5-1 with TRBJ1-2, with 8 bases matching TRBD1. The CDR3 totals 15 residues. Per the germline V gene, CDR1 is SGHRS and CDR2 is YFSETQ. Trimming took 4 bases from V and 6 from J; bases not matched to a gene: 11. The CDR3 reads CASSLDRAHGDGYTF. For the CDR3, the DNA is TGCGCCAGCAGCCTGGACAGGGCGCACGGTGATGGCTACACCTTC.

CDR3 sequence (DNA): TGCGCCAGCAGCTTCAGTCAGGGTGCAACTAATGAAAAACTGTTTTTT. Its translation is CASSFSQGATNEKLFF. The chain carries TRBV5-1 and TRBJ1-4, with D possibly matching TRBD1 (5 bases). CDR3 length: 16 residues. Germline V CDR1 and CDR2: SGHRS, YFSETQ. V lost 2 bases and J 0 bases, leaving 11 bases between the germline ends.

DNA of the CDR3: TGTGCCAGCAGTCCCCCCCCAGGGTACACTGAAGCTTTCTTT. Residues: CASSPPPGYTEAFF. The rearrangement uses TRBV6-6 and TRBJ1-1, with a weak D call TRBD1 (5 bases). Germline-derived CDR1 and CDR2 are MNHNY and SVGAGI (reference sequence). V shed 5 bases and J shed 3 bases, with 13 bases lying between them. The length of the CDR3 is 14 residues.

The V gene is TRBV9, the J gene TRBJ2-3, with 8 bases lining up with TRBD1. J gave up 0 bases and V 4 bases, and 7 bases lay outside the gene matches. This CDR3 has 16 residues. Per germline, CDR1 SGDLS and CDR2 YYNGEE. As DNA, the CDR3 is TGTGCCAGCAGCACGGGACAGGCATATAGCACAGATACGCAGTATTTT. This encodes CASSTGQAYSTDTQYF.

This chain links TRBV5-1 with TRBJ2-3, with 8 positions matching TRBD2. This CDR3 is 19 amino acids long. V lost 4 bases to trimming and J lost 2 bases; unmatched junction nucleotides: 18. Germline loops: CDR1 SGHRS, CDR2 YFSETQ. The CDR3 loop reads CASSGPGTSIPPVTDTQYF. The CDR3 nucleotides are TGCGCCAGCAGCGGACCAGGGACTAGTATACCCCCGGTCACAGATACGCAGTATTTT.

About this clone itself: A much more abundant neighbour one base away suggests this may be a read error. The gene calls are TRBV7-9 and TRBJ2-7; D is ambiguous. Trimming pared 2 bases from V and 4 bases from J, leaving 6 bases between. This CDR3 region has 12 residues. Germline V gene data show CDR1 as SEHNR and CDR2 as FQNEAQ (reference sequence). CDR3 coding DNA: TGTGCCAGCAGCTTAAATAATTACGAGCAGTACTTC. Its protein product is CASSLNNYEQYF.

V usage is TRBV6-5 and J usage is TRBJ2-5; weak D call: TRBD2 (7 bases). Trimming stripped 2 bases from V and 7 bases from J, with 17 bases between. The CDR3 length is 15 residues. Germline values: CDR1 MNHEY, CDR2 SVGAGI. CDR3 bases: TGTGCCAGCAGTTACGGGGGGGCCCCCATGGGGACCCAGTACTTC. Its protein is CASSYGGAPMGTQYF.

This chain joins TRBV23-1 and TRBJ1-6; TRBD1 matches 8 bases. TRBV23-1 qualifies as an ORF whose function is uncertain. With V trimmed by 7 bases and J by 0 bases, 20 bases remained unmatched. This CDR3 region has 21 residues. The CDR3 is CASNPGTGLPDSISYNSPLHF. CDR3 coding DNA: TGCGCCAGCAACCCCGGGACAGGCCTTCCCGACTCCATCTCCTATAATTCACCCCTCCACTTT.

This clone has only a few counts. The chain combines TRBV2 with TRBJ2-1; TRBD2 matches at 13 bases. Looked up from germline, CDR1 is SNHLY and CDR2 is FYNNEI. The CDR3 sequence is 15 residues long. V gave up 4 bases and J gave up 9 bases; unmatched junction bases: 6. Written as DNA, the CDR3 is TGTGCCAGCAGTGCCGCGGGACTAGCGGGAAGTGAGCAGTTCTTC. Translation: CASSAAGLAGSEQFF.

The chain couples TRBV7-3 to TRBJ2-1, with unresolved D. V was pared by 3 bases and J by 3 bases, with 6 bases between. Germline V CDR1 and CDR2: SGHTA, FQGTGA. The CDR3 has 13 amino acids. DNA of the CDR3: TGTGCCAGCAGCTTGGGCTACTACAATGAGCAGTTCTTC. It yields the protein CASSLGYYNEQFF.

V is TRBV7-9 and J is TRBJ2-1, with D tentatively TRBD1 (6 bases). The CDR3 covers 13 residues. V was cut by 3 bases and J by 4 bases, with 7 bases left in between. Per the germline V gene, CDR1 is SEHNR and CDR2 is FQNEAQ (reference sequence). The CDR3 sequence: CASSFGTYNEQFF. DNA of the CDR3: TGTGCCAGCAGCTTTGGGACATACAATGAGCAGTTCTTC.

This clone has just a few counts. J is TRBJ1-1 and V is TRBV25-1, with TRBD1 identical over 9 bases. The V and J ends lost 3 bases and 4 bases, in that order; junction bases with no gene match: 0. The CDR3 length is 13 residues. CDR1 MGHDK and CDR2 SYGVNS come from the germline V gene. CDR3 nucleotide sequence: TGTGCCAGCAGTGAGGGACAGGGCACTGAAGCTTTCTTT. Translation: CASSEGQGTEAFF.

V and J are TRBV10-3 and TRBJ1-1; D is ambiguous. Germline-derived CDR1 and CDR2 are ENHRY and SYGVKD. The CDR3 sequence is 13 residues long. V was pared by 3 bases and J by 3 bases, with 8 bases between. CDR3 DNA: TGTGCCATCAGTGAAGGGTTGGACACTGAAGCTTTCTTT. Protein sequence: CAISEGLDTEAFF.

This clone has only one observation. Different DNA sequences within this sample yield the same CDR3. V is TRBV6-1 and J is TRBJ1-2; the D is unclear. Germline CDR1 and CDR2: MNHNS and SASEGT. This CDR3 is built from 13 residues. Trimming cost V 2 bases and J 2 bases, with 6 bases left between them. In nucleotides, the CDR3 is TGTGCCAGCAGTGAACGGTCGAACTATGGCTACACCTTC. This codes for CASSERSNYGYTF.

V gene TRBV27 combines with J gene TRBJ2-7, with a tentative D call TRBD2 (5 bases). V was trimmed by 2 bases and J by 5 bases, leaving 13 bases between them. Germline loops: CDR1 MNHEY, CDR2 SMNVEV (reference sequence). The CDR3 loop spans 14 amino acids. CDR3 sequence reads: CASSLTGLAHEQYF. Written as DNA, the CDR3 is TGTGCCAGCAGTTTAACCGGGCTAGCCCACGAGCAGTACTTC.

The chain links TRBV7-2 to TRBJ1-4; no clear D gene. V was shortened by 3 bases and J by 5 bases, with 7 bases between the two germline ends. Looked up from germline, CDR1 is SGHTA and CDR2 is FQGNSA. The CDR3 runs 13 residues. In nucleotides, the CDR3 is TGTGCCAGCAGCTTCGGACTAAATGAAAAACTGTTTTTT. Its protein is CASSFGLNEKLFF.

This chain's CDR3 is CAIRAGVNEKLFF. The CDR3 DNA reads TGTGCCATCAGAGCAGGGGTTAATGAAAAACTGTTTTTT. The chain joins TRBV10-3 to TRBJ1-4; tentative D call: TRBD1 (6 bases). The V and J ends lost 6 bases and 4 bases respectively, with 9 bases between them. The CDR3 covers 13 residues. Germline V gene data show CDR1 as ENHRY and CDR2 as SYGVKD.

Concerning this clone itself: At one end, the junction sequence differs from germline, possibly due to a read error. The V call is TRBV6-5, the J call TRBJ2-1; 8 bases map to TRBD1. Germline assignment: CDR1 MNHEY and CDR2 SVGAGI. The length of the CDR3 is 11 residues. The CDR3 protein is CASARRGQEVF. CDR3 DNA: TGTGCCAGCGCTCGGAGGGGACAGGAGGTCTTC.

The gene calls are TRBV10-1 and TRBJ2-5; 9 positions agree with TRBD1. Trimming cost V 4 bases and J 3 bases; bases outside gene matches: 3. Germline CDR1 is WNHNN and CDR2 is SYGVQD (reference sequence). CDR3 size: 14 residues. Here the CDR3 reads CASSGDRAEETQYF. DNA for the CDR3: TGCGCCAGCAGTGGGGACAGGGCTGAAGAGACCCAGTACTTC.

V is TRBV2 and J is TRBJ2-5; tentative D call: TRBD1 (6 bases). The CDR3 consists of 12 residues. Germline-derived CDR1 and CDR2 are SNHLY and FYNNEI. Trimming removed 7 bases at V and 2 bases at J, with 8 bases between. The CDR3 sequence: CASTQGQETQYF. CDR3 bases: TGTGCCAGCACACAGGGTCAAGAGACCCAGTACTTC.